This note documents a single T cell receptor beta chain sequence. This sample is part of a study of blood T cell repertoires in COVID-19. Ages ranged from about 18 to 89 years, with residence in around 24 US areas. Original analysis: Amplification with reference gene primers provided the estimates of nucleated cell counts. Clones were read by immunoSEQ multiplex PCR, and TCRdb kept only the in-frame ones, dropping some. V, J and clone size derive from that table, while D and trimming were established from the DNA sequence. The repertoire holds 150,000 to 200,000 clones, 70% to 90% seen once, with around 0.77% in the top ten. The CDR3 loop spans 12 amino acids. Germline CDR1 GTSNPN, CDR2 SVGIG (reference sequence). V lost 2 bases, J lost 5 bases, and 9 bases lay in between.

Sequenced input: PBMCs or T cells enriched from blood (not recorded which). This receptor was identified in a young woman who had recovered from COVID-19. The chain couples TRBV30 to TRBJ2-5; D is possibly TRBD1 (6 bases). CDR3 DNA sequence: TGTGCCTGGAGTACAGGGCCGGAGACCCAGTACTTC. This codes for CAWSTGPETQYF.